This record looks at one TCR beta chain sequence and its context. Its antigen remains unidentified. No much larger clonotype is one base removed from it; base qualities were not supplied. Library generation was performed with the immunoSEQ multiplex PCR assay. A mixture of 60 forward primers for TCR Vbeta segments and 13 reverse primers for TCR Jbeta segments was used in the multiplex PCR. Amplification of the CDR3 region of rearranged TCR beta genes was performed with a multiplex PCR assay on genomic DNA. Amplified TCR beta libraries were sequenced as 87-base-pair reads on the Illumina HiSeq System. In the paper's pipeline: Across the 670 or so repertoires, a later analysis counted tens of millions of unique TCR beta chains, some 11 million of which were shared by at least two donors. To remove PCR and sequencing errors, raw reads were error-corrected and collapsed into unique sequences using a nearest-neighbor algorithm that merged closely related sequences. To assign V, D and J gene segments, CDR3 sequences were aligned to IMGT reference sequences. For a sequence to be retained, a match of at least six nucleotides was required to both a V gene segment and a J gene segment. A rearrangement counted as productive if the CDR3 had no stop codons and remained in frame with V and J, and every other rearrangement counted as non-productive. Following IMGT convention, CDR3 was defined as the stretch from the second conserved V-encoded cysteine up to the conserved J-encoded phenylalanine. The earlier analysis of fewer than 700 of the donors excluded sequences that lacked an unambiguous match to a single V gene segment. An earlier analysis of around 600 of the donors classified V segments as functional when productive rearrangements were above 56.7% and as segregating when the standard deviation between donors was above 5%. A statistical classification framework was developed to diagnose cytomegalovirus status using the catalog of TCR beta chain sequences. In a later analysis, TCR nucleotide sequences were compared against IMGT/GENE-DB human TR gene sequences so that V and J genes could be assigned. Using the TCRdist pipeline, a later analysis assigned CDR3 sequences along with most-parsimonious VDJ recombination scenarios. In a later analysis, every TCR beta chain was defined by the combination of its CDR3 amino acid sequence and its V-gene family, and reads without a unique V-gene family were dropped. To address suspected cross-contamination and a sequencing artifact, a later analysis removed 450 to 700 highly shared, low-generation-probability nucleotide sequences. A later analysis calculated a clonal expansion index for each public chain from normalized within-repertoire ranks of inferred template counts. Generation probabilities in a later analysis came from a VDJ recombination model fitted to out-of-frame rearrangements, and those results were checked against IGoR. In a later analysis, hypergeometric tests were used to score TCR-TCR, TCR-HLA and TCR-CMV co-occurrence, with a repertoire-size bias correction applied to TCR pairs. False discovery rates were estimated in a later analysis by permuting HLA or CMV assignments 20 times. In a later analysis, co-occurring TCRs were grouped using DBSCAN, and TCRdist sequence similarity was added for clustering within HLA-allele-positive subsets. Repertoires with fewer than 30,000 or more than 120,000 public chains, plus five repertoires with anomalous nucleotide sharing, were excluded from co-occurrence clustering. TCRdb's version of the immuneACCESS table is confined to in-frame rearrangements and falls short of the full clone set. An unresolved V gene accounts for under half of the shortfall where checked; the remainder is of unknown origin. The DNA was the basis for D and trimming; V, J and clone size are from that table. The sample yields about 160,000 clones; around three quarters were counted once. 1.5% to 1.9% of the sample rests with the top ten.

This sample stems from a study of cytomegalovirus exposure and HLA in healthy donors (dated by TCRdb to the late 2010s). Describing the broader study: In an earlier analysis of roughly 500 of the donors, around 300 Gb of sequence data and roughly 100 million unique TCR beta sequences from some 170 million T cells were reported. Every repertoire in the discovery cohort had been generated on one and the same sequencing platform. Typing coverage differed by locus: A, B, C, DRB1 and DQB1 were typed in roughly 629-630 donors, DQA1 in 522, DPA1 in around 600, and DPB1 in 400 to 490. Besides the first cohort of more than 650 subjects, a separate validation cohort made up of around 120 different subjects was used. Donor age, sex, ethnicity and CMV serostatus were compiled alongside the repertoire data. About five DR-DQ haplotypes were treated as single units for association and clustering because of strong linkage in the cohort. The study was designed to test whether signatures of past pathogen exposure could be identified by cataloging public T cell receptors. Among 350 to 400 genotyped donors of the cohort, an average of approximately 240,000 unique TCR beta nucleotide sequences were sequenced per donor, roughly 18% of them non-productive. Of the 300 to 400 genotyped donors, 65% to 90% fell in the genetic ancestry cluster associated with self-reported Caucasian donors. In an earlier analysis of about 590 of the donors, high-throughput TCR beta sequencing was used to judge whether each TCR beta V gene segment behaved as functional or pseudogenic. Both class I and class II loci were covered by HLA typing, at four-digit resolution. Genome-wide SNP genotypes for about 60% of the roughly 700 donors were used in a later genetic analysis, which treated that subset as a discovery cohort. In a later analysis, previously published TCR beta repertoires from about 640 donors were re-analyzed and high-resolution HLA genotyping was added so that TCR occurrence patterns could be studied. An early release covering roughly 580 HLA-typed donors comprised 300 to 350 gigabases of sequencing data and roughly 86 million unique TCR sequences. The study combined high-throughput TCR immunosequencing, statistical association of individual TCRs with disease status, and machine learning to predict cytomegalovirus infection status. The later analysis used no new phenotypic data to find candidate immune exposures, relying instead on TCR beta sequences and their occurrence across donors. The T cell repertoires of under 700 subjects were profiled by immunosequencing and related to cytomegalovirus serostatus.

Broad study findings and their caveats: HLA typing was unavailable for some donors at each locus, so association tests used only the typed subset. Linkage disequilibrium might explain the correlated functional status among segregating V segments, but an unknown experimental factor could not be excluded. A later analysis associated 16,951 TCR beta sequences with specific HLA alleles at a false discovery rate of 0.05. In a later genetic analysis, a missense DCLRE1C variant was associated with V-gene and J-gene trimming of TCR beta chains, and the association was replicated in an independent cohort. Because counts were too low, seventeen rarely observed V segments, including chromosome 9 orphons, were excluded from the earlier analysis of under 650 of the donors. Only TCR beta chains were sequenced in this cohort, and the absence of alpha or paired-chain data limited detectable features. In the study, approximately 160 TCR beta chains were listed as associated with cytomegalovirus. The sequencing pipeline was judged likely to have produced a cluster of highly shared sequence variants as a technical artifact. The presence/absence analyses assumed that sequencing depth was roughly uniform across donors, and that assumption may not be true. When HLA alleles, especially DR and DQ, strongly co-occurred, attributing TCR associations to individual alleles was difficult. Compared with the roughly 670-donor mean, donors in an Asian-associated ancestry cluster had fewer N-insertions in productive TCRs, according to a later genetic analysis. In a later analysis, most CMV-associated TCR beta chains were found to appear HLA-restricted, with HLA associations seemingly driven largely by CMV exposure. In a later analysis, HLA-associated TCR beta chains showed more clonal expansion and lower generation probabilities than non-associated chains that were equally common. Several of the top co-occurrence clusters appeared to be linked to parvovirus B19, influenza, CMV and Epstein-Barr virus, according to a later analysis. While some public TCRs were present in many individuals, most TCR sequences turned up only very rarely across donors. The classifier was reported to diagnose cytomegalovirus status with high specificity and sensitivity in both the original and validation cohorts. A further reported finding was that TCR beta sequences accurately predicted the HLA-A and HLA-B alleles for most subjects in the first cohort. The only immune exposure information available for the cohort was CMV serostatus. A few of the identified cytomegalovirus-associated TCR beta chains were confirmed in vitro to be specific for cytomegalovirus antigens. The authors suggested that the approach could potentially be extended to other disease states and immunological phenotypes. In an earlier analysis of more than 500 of the donors, most TCR beta V segments appeared in productive rearrangements about 87% or about 30% of the time, broadly matching IMGT annotations. In a later analysis, the rate of TCR association differed among HLA loci, with DRB1 alleles having the most associated TCRs and HLA-C alleles having the fewest.

The cohort was made up of roughly 670 healthy bone marrow donors. At the time of sampling, every cohort member was nominally healthy, though immune exposures that went unrecorded were likely present. The donor was CMV seronegative and belonged to the group of roughly 330 seronegative cohort members. A peripheral blood sample was collected from each donor, and TCR beta sequencing was performed on peripheral blood mononuclear cells. Genomic DNA extraction from the blood cell samples was performed with the Qiagen DNeasy Blood Extraction Kit. This sequence was found in a man aged 35 to 55 in good health and CMV-seronegative. Sequenced input: PBMCs.

The nucleotide sequence is given as TGCGCCAGCAGTGGAGAGGACAGGTGCGGCAATCAGCCCCAGCATTTT. Protein translation: CASSGEDRCGNQPQHF. The rearranged chain carries TRBV10-1 and TRBJ1-5; TRBD1 lines up with 7 middle nucleotides. The germline V and J ends show losses of 4 bases and 2 bases respectively, and no gene match explains 8 bases of the junction. The CDR3 runs 16 amino acids, cysteine and phenylalanine included. The read is trimmed to its CDR3 DNA, 48 bases read in frame from base 1. The germline V gene (reference sequence) specifies WNHNN as CDR1 and SYGVQD as CDR2.